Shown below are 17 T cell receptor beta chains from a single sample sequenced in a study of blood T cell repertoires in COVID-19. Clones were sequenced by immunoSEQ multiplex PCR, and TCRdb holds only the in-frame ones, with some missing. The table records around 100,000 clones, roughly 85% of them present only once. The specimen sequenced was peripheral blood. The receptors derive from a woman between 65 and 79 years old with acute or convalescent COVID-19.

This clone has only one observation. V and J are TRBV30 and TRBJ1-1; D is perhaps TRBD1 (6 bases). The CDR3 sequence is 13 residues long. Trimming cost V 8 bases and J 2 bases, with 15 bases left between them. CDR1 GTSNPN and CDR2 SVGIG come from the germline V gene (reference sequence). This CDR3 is CAGPGQINTEAFF. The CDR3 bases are TGTGCCGGACCTGGACAGATTAACACTGAAGCTTTCTTT. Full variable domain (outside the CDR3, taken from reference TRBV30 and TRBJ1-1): SQTIHQWPATLVQPVGSPLSLECTVEGTSNPNLYWYRQAAGRGLQLLFYSVGIGQISSEVPQNLSASRPQDRQFILSSKKLLLSDSGFYLCAGPGQINTEAFFGQGTRLTVV.

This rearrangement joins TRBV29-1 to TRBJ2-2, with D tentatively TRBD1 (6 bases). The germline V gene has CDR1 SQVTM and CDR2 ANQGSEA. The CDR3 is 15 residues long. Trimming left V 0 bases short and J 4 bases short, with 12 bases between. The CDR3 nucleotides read TGCAGCGTTGAAGATAAGGGGGTGGTCACCGGGGAGCTGTTTTTT. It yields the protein CSVEDKGVVTGELFF.

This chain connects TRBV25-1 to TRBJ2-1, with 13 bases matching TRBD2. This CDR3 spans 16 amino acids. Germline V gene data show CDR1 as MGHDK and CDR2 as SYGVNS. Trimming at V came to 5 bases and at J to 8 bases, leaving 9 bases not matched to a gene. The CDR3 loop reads CASSPTSGGAPDEQFF. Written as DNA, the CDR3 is TGTGCCAGCAGTCCTACTAGCGGGGGGGCTCCGGATGAGCAGTTCTTC.

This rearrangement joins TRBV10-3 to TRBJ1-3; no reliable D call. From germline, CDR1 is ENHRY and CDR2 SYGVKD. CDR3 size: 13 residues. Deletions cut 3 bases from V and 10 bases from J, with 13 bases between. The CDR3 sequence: CAISDTRGETIYF. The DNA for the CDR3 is TGTGCCATCAGTGATACACGGGGTGAAACCATATATTTT.

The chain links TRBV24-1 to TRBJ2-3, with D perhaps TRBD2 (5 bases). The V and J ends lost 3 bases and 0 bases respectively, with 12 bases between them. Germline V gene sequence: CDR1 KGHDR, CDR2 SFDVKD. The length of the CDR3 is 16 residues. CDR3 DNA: TGTGCCACCAGTGATGTCAGCGGTGGCAGCACAGATACGCAGTATTTT. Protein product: CATSDVSGGSTDTQYF.

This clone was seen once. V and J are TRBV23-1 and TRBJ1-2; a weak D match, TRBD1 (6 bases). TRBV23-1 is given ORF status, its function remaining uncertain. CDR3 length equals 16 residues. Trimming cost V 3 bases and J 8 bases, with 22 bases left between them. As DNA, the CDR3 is TGCGCCAGCAGTCACCATGGACAGCCCGTGGAAGGAGGCTACACCTTC. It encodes CASSHHGQPVEGGYTF.

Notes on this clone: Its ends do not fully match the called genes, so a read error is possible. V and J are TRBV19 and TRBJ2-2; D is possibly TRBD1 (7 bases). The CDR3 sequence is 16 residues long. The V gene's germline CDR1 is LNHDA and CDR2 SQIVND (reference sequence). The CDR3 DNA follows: TGTGCCAGTAGTCCCCCAGGGGGGACGAATACCGGGGAGCTGTTTTTT. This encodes CASSPPGGTNTGELFF.

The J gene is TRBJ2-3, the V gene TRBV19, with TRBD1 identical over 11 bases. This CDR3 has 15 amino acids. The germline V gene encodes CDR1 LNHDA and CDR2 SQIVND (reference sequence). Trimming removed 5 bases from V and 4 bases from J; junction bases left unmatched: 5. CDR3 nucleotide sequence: TGTGCCAGTAGTGCCGGGACAGGGGGGTCAGATACGCAGTATTTT. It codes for CASSAGTGGSDTQYF.

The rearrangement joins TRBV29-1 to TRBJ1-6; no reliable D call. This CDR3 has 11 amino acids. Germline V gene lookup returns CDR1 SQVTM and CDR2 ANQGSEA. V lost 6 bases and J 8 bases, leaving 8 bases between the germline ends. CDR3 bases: TGCAGCGTGGGAGCCGATTCACCCCTCCACTTT. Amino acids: CSVGADSPLHF.

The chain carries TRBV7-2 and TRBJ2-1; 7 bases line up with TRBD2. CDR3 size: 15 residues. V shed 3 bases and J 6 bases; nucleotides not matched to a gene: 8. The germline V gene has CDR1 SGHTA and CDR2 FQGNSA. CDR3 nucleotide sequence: TGTGCCAGCAGCTTCGGGGCGGGAGTCACCAATGAGCAGTTCTTC. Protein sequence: CASSFGAGVTNEQFF.

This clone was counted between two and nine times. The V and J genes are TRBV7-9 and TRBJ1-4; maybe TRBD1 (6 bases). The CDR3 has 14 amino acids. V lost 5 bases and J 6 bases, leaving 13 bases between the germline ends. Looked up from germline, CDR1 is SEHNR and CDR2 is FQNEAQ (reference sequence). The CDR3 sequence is CASSTPGQHEKLFF. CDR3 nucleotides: TGTGCCAGCAGCACCCCCGGACAGCATGAAAAACTGTTTTTT.

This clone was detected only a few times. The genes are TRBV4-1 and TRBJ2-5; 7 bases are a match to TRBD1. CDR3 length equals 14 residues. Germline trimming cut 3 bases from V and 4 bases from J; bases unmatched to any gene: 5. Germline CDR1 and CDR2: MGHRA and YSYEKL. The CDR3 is CASSQTGLGETQYF. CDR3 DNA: TGCGCCAGCAGCCAGACAGGGTTGGGAGAGACCCAGTACTTC.

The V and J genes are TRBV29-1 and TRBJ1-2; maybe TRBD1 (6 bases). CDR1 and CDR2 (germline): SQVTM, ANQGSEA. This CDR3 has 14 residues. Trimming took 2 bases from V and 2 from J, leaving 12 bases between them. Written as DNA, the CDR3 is TGCAGCGTTGAAATGGGACATTCGAACTATGGCTACACCTTC. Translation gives CSVEMGHSNYGYTF.

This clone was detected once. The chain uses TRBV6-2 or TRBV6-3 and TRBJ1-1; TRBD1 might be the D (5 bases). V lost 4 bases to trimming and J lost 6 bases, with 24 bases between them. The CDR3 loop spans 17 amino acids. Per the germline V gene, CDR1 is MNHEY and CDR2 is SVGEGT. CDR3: CASSFSSWGGIRPEAFF. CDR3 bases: TGTGCCAGCAGTTTTTCCTCTTGGGGGGGGATAAGACCTGAAGCTTTCTTT.

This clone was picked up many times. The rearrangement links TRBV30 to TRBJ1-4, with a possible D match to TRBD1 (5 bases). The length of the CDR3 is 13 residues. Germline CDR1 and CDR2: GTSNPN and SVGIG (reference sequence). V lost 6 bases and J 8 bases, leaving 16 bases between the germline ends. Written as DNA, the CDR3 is TGTGCCTGCTCAGGGTTTTCAGTGGAAAAACTGTTTTTT. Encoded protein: CACSGFSVEKLFF.

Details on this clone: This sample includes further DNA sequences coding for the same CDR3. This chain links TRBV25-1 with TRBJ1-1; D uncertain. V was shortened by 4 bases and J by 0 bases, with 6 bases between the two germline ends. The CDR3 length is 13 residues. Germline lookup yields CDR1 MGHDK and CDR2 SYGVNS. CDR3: CASSVSLNTEAFF. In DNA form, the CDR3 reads TGTGCCAGCAGTGTAAGCTTGAACACTGAAGCTTTCTTT.

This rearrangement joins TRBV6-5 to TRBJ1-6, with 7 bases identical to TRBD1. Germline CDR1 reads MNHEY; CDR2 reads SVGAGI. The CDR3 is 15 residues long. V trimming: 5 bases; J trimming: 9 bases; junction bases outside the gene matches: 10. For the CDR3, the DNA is TGTGCCAGCAGTCTTACAGGGGCACAATCTTCACCCCTCCACTTT. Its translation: CASSLTGAQSSPLHF.